Below are 12 T cell receptor beta chains sequenced from a single sample in a study of Graves' ophthalmopathy and Graves' hyperthyroidism. The authors amplified TCR beta CDR3 regions from RNA transcripts. HTBI-primed RT-PCR formed the first round, and a multiplex PCR formed the second. TCRdb reanalysed the multiplex PCR reads using MiXCR and keeps one entry per CDR3 protein. The sample lists fewer than 350,000 distinct CDR3 sequences; 15% to 20% were seen once. Sequenced material: peripheral blood. These receptors were obtained from an adult man with Graves' ophthalmopathy.

This clonotype was seen ten or more times. The chain is built from TRBV6-2 or TRBV6-3 and TRBJ1-1; possible D gene TRBD1, 6 bases. Germline CDR1 is MNHEY and CDR2 is SVGEGT. V was trimmed by 2 bases and J by 1 base, leaving 8 bases between them. The CDR3 covers 14 residues. The chain's CDR3 is CASSYGQKNTEAFF. The DNA of the CDR3 is TGTGCCAGCAGTTACGGACAGAAGAACACTGAAGCTTTCTTT.

This rearrangement joins TRBV28 to TRBJ1-1; TRBD1 aligns across 8 bases. CDR1 MDHEN and CDR2 SYDVKM come from the germline V gene. V was pared by 7 bases and J by 5 bases, with 9 bases of the junction left unmatched. CDR3 length: 14 amino acids. This chain's CDR3 is CASNQGQAKTEAFF. The CDR3 nucleotides are TGTGCCAGCAACCAGGGACAGGCGAAAACTGAAGCTTTCTTT.

The sample holds many counts of this clonotype. The chain couples TRBV12-3 or TRBV12-4 to TRBJ2-7; D call uncertain. The CDR3 has 15 residues. Between the trimmed V and J ends, which lost 2 bases and 1 base, there was a span of 12 bases. This CDR3 reads CASSLQRHRSYEQYF. The CDR3 DNA reads as TGTGCCAGCAGTTTACAGAGACATCGTTCCTACGAGCAGTACTTC.

There are many counts of this clonotype. This chain links TRBV6-1 with TRBJ1-1; weak D call: TRBD1 (5 bases). Trimming cost V 9 bases and J 0 bases, with 14 bases left between them. CDR3 length equals 14 residues. Germline lookup yields CDR1 MNHNS and CDR2 SASEGT. CDR3 in amino acids: CASLPLQVNTEAFF. In nucleotides, the CDR3 is TGTGCCAGTTTACCCCTACAGGTGAACACTGAAGCTTTCTTT.

Ten or more counts support this clonotype. The chain uses TRBV6-5 and TRBJ1-3, with D perhaps matching TRBD1 (5 bases). The CDR3 loop spans 17 amino acids. V was trimmed by 0 bases and J by 0 bases, leaving 12 bases between them. CDR1 is MNHEY, CDR2 SVGAGI, per germline. The CDR3 DNA sequence: TGTGCCAGCAGTTACTCGACCAGGGACCTCTCTGGAAACACCATATATTTT. It encodes CASSYSTRDLSGNTIYF.

This clonotype was seen at least ten times. The chain carries TRBV12-3 or TRBV12-4 and TRBJ2-7; 9 bases map to TRBD1. The V segment lost 5 bases and the J segment 6 bases; nucleotides outside the gene matches: 5. CDR3 length equals 13 residues. The CDR3 DNA reads TGTGCCAGCAGTCGGGACAGGGTATCCGAGCAGTACTTC. It translates to CASSRDRVSEQYF.

This clonotype was observed a few times. The CDR3 reads CASSSMPGAGYGYTF. The CDR3 bases are TGTGCCAGCAGTTCTATGCCGGGGGCGGGATATGGCTACACCTTC. The chain uses TRBV28 and TRBJ1-2; the D gene is possibly TRBD1 (6 bases). The CDR3 is 15 residues long. Trimming cost V 4 bases and J 5 bases, with 17 bases left between them. Germline V gives CDR1 MDHEN, CDR2 SYDVKM.

The chain carries TRBV12-5 and TRBJ2-7; weak D call: TRBD2 (5 bases). The CDR3 is 15 amino acids. Germline loops: CDR1 LGHNT, CDR2 FRNRAP. V gave up 6 bases and J gave up 3 bases, with 18 bases separating them. In nucleotides, the CDR3 is TGTGCTAGTGGGCCTACGGGATCCCCCTACTACGAGCAGTACTTC. This encodes CASGPTGSPYYEQYF.

This clonotype has ten or more counts. The junction differs from germline at one of its ends, possibly a read error. The rearrangement joins TRBV7-9 to TRBJ2-5, with 7 bases that match TRBD1. Germline CDR1 is SEHNR and CDR2 is FQNEAQ (reference sequence). CDR3 length equals 14 residues. The CDR3 is CASSPGQPQKTQYF. CDR3 nucleotide sequence: TGTGCCAGCAGCCCGGGACAGCCCCAAAAGACCCAGTACTTC.

This clonotype came up many times. V usage is TRBV20-1 and J usage is TRBJ1-1; D gene unclear. Germline V gives CDR1 DFQATT, CDR2 SNEGSKA (reference sequence). V gave up 4 bases and J gave up 0 bases, with 9 bases separating them. The CDR3 runs 13 residues. The CDR3 is CSATEVMNTEAFF. The CDR3 DNA sequence: TGCAGTGCTACCGAGGTTATGAACACTGAAGCTTTCTTT.

This clonotype showed up many times. The chain has TRBV10-2 and TRBJ2-7, with D maybe TRBD1 (6 bases). CDR1 WSHSY and CDR2 SAAADI come from the germline V gene. The germline V and J ends were trimmed by 0 bases and 6 bases, with 12 bases remaining between them. CDR3 length: 14 residues. CDR3 sequence (DNA): TGCGCCAGCAGTGAGTCTTCAGGGGCGGGCGAGCAGTACTTC. Translated, it gives CASSESSGAGEQYF.

V and J are TRBV5-1 and TRBJ2-6; possible D gene TRBD1, 6 bases. CDR1 is SGHRS and CDR2 is YFSETQ in the germline V gene. The CDR3 is 15 residues long. V was cut by 5 bases and J by 0 bases, with 9 bases left in between. CDR3 sequence (DNA): TGCGCCAGCAGGGGGACACTCTCTGGGGCCAACGTCCTGACTTTC. It codes for CASRGTLSGANVLTF.